Listed below are T cell receptor beta chains from one sample, sequenced in a study of yellow fever vaccine responses in identical twins. MiXCR, applied by TCRdb to the RT-PCR reads, yields one record per CDR3 protein. The table includes 15,000 or so distinct CDR3 sequences, around 83% detected once. This sample comprised T cells from blood (PBMCs), unsorted or a sorted subset (not recorded which), obtained before or after yellow fever vaccination (not recorded which). Receptors were obtained from a woman between 18 and 29 years old who received the yellow fever vaccine. The CDR3 runs from the conserved cysteine through the conserved F or W. The D gene is left open where the match is weak. Size tells how often a clone was seen (once, few, many) or the class of an expanded clone, and some rows leave it out.

>once|TRBJ2-3|TRBV2|TRBD2
TGTGCCAGCGCACTAGCGGGGGTTACAGATACGCAGTATTTT
CASALAGVTDTQYF
>-|TRBJ2-1|TRBV19|-
TGTGCCAGTAGTATAGTGCTAGCGTTGGAGCAGTTCTTC
CASSIVLALEQFF
>-|TRBJ2-7|TRBV4-3|-
TGCGCCAGCAGCCAAGCGGAGACCTACGAGCAGTACTTC
CASSQAETYEQYF
>-|TRBJ2-3|TRBV4-2|-
TGTGCCAGCAGCCAAGATTCGCAGGGGATCACAGATACGCAGTATTTT
CASSQDSQGITDTQYF
>-|TRBJ2-3|TRBV11-1|-
TGTGCTAGTGACAGCCCGTATAGCACAGATACGCAGTATTTT
CASDSPYSTDTQYF
>-|TRBJ2-3|TRBV28|TRBD2
TGTGCCAGCAGTCCGTTACTAGCGGGAAAGGTTAAAGATACGCAGTATTTT
CASSPLLAGKVKDTQYF
>-|TRBJ2-5|TRBV24-1|TRBD2
TGTGCCACCAGCTTAGCGGGGGAGAGAGAGACCCAGTACTTC
CATSLAGERETQYF
>-|TRBJ2-5|TRBV11-1|-
TGTGGAGTAGAGACCCAGTACTTC
CGVETQYF
>once|TRBJ2-1|TRBV2|-
TGTGCCAGCAGTGACCCAGGAGACGTCGTCAATGAGCAGTTCTTC
CASSDPGDVVNEQFF
>-|TRBJ2-7|TRBV7-9|TRBD1
TGTGCCAGCAGCTTGACAGGGGGCTACTACGAGCAGTACTTC
CASSLTGGYYEQYF
>-|TRBJ2-7|TRBV25-1|-
TGTGCCAGCATAGGACTCACACCCTACGAGCAGTACTTC
CASIGLTPYEQYF
>few|TRBJ2-6|TRBV29-1|-
TGCAGCGTTGAAGGAGGGGACTCTGGGGCCAACGTCCTGACTTTC
CSVEGGDSGANVLTF
>once|TRBJ2-7|TRBV11-2|-
TGTGCCAGCAGCTTACAGGGGAAGCAGTACTTC
CASSLQGKQYF
>-|TRBJ2-5|TRBV29-1|-
TGCAGCGTTGAGGGTTTGGAAGAGACCCAGTACTTC
CSVEGLEETQYF
>-|TRBJ2-7|TRBV3-1|-
TGTGCCAGCAGCCAAACCTGGGGGGAGAAAGGGTACGAGCAGTACTTC
CASSQTWGEKGYEQYF
>-|TRBJ2-3|TRBV29-1|-
TGCAGCCCTCACTCGGGACAACCCCCGAATACGCAGTATTTT
CSPHSGQPPNTQYF
>-|TRBJ2-1|TRBV29-1|TRBD2
TGCAGCGTTGGGACTAGCGGGTTTAACAATGAGCAGTTCTTC
CSVGTSGFNNEQFF
>once|TRBJ2-5|TRBV29-1|TRBD1
TGCAGCGTTGCGGTACGACAGGGGGTCGAGACCCAGTACTTC
CSVAVRQGVETQYF